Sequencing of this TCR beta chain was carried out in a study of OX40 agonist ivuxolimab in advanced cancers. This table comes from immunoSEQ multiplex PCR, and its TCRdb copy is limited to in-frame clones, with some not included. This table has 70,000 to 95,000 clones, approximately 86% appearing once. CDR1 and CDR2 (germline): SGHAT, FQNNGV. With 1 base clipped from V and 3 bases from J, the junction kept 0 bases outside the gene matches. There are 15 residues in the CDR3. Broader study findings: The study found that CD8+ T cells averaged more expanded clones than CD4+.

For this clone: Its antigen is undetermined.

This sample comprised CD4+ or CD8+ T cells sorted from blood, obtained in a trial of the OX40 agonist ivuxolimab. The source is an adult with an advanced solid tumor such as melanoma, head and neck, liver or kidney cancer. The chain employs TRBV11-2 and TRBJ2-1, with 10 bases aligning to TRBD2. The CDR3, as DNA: TGTGCCAGCAGCTTAGCTAGCGGGAGCTACAATGAGCAGTTCTTC. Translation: CASSLASGSYNEQFF.